The T cell receptor (beta chain) described here comes from a study of T cells in tuberculosis. For the study at large: This South African cohort compared adolescents with or without latent tuberculosis against adults with active tuberculosis.

Broader study findings: Active tuberculosis TCR-alpha repertoires lay closer to GMM-specific TCRs than IGRA-negative controls, suggesting clonal expansion. Samples were chosen by availability of cryopreserved specimens.

With respect to this clone: Its matching antigen is unknown.

Assay: immunoSEQ multiplex PCR; the TCRdb copy retains only in-frame clones and omits some. The table has 37,000 or so clones, roughly 93% seen once. Unsorted cryopreserved PBMC were sequenced, averaging roughly 99,000 T cells per clinical donor. The germline gives CDR1 MNHNY, CDR2 SVGAGI (reference sequence). V lost 5 bases, J lost 2 bases, and 12 bases lay in between. The CDR3 contains 14 residues. The V and J genes are TRBV6-6 and TRBJ1-1; D not certain. This clonotype was obtained from a donor under 30 with latent tuberculosis or without tuberculosis infection. Some clones in this sample may be carry-over from other donors' samples. What was sequenced was PBMCs. The CDR3 is CASSSVHGNTEAFF. The CDR3 DNA follows: TGTGCCAGCAGTAGCGTACACGGAAACACTGAAGCTTTCTTT.